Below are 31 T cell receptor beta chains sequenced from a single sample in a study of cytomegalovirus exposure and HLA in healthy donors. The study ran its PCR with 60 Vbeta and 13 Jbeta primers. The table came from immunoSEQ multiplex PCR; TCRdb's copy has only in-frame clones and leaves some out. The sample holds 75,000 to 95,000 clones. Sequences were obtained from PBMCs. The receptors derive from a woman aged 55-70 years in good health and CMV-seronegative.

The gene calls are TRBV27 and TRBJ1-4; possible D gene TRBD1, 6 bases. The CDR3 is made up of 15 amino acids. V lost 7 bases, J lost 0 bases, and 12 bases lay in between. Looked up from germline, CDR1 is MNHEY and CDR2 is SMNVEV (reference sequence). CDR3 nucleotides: TGTGCCAGCACGACAGGCGCGTCAACTAATGAAAAACTGTTTTTT. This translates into CASTTGASTNEKLFF.

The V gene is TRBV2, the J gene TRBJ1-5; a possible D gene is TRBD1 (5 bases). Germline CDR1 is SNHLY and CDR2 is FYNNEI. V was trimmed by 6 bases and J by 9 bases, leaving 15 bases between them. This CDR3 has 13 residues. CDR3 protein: CASREDIPRPQHF. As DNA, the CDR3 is TGTGCCAGCAGAGAGGACATCCCGCGGCCCCAGCATTTT.

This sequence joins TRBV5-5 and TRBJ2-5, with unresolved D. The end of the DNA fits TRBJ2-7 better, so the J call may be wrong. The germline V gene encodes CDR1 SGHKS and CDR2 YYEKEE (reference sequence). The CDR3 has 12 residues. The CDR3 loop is CASSLAPYEQYF. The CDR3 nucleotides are TGTGCCAGCAGCTTGGCCCCCTACGAGCAGTACTTC.

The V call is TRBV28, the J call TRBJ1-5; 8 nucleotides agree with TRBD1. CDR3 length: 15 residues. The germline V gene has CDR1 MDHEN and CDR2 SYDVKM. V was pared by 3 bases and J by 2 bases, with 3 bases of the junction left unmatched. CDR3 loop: CASSFGQGRNQPQHF. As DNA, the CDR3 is TGTGCCAGCAGTTTCGGACAGGGACGCAATCAGCCCCAGCATTTT.

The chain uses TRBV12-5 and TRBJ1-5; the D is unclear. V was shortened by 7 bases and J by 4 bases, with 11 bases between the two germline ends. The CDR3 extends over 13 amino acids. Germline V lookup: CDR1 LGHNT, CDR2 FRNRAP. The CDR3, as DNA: TGTGCTAGTGCCGGAGGAGAGAATCAGCCCCAGCATTTT. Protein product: CASAGGENQPQHF.

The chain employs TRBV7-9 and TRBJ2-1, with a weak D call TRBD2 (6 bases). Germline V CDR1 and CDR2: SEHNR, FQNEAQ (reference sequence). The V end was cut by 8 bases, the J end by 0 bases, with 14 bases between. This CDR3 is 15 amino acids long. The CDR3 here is CASSGRRGSYNEQFF. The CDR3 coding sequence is TGTGCCAGCTCCGGGCGGCGGGGCTCCTACAATGAGCAGTTCTTC.

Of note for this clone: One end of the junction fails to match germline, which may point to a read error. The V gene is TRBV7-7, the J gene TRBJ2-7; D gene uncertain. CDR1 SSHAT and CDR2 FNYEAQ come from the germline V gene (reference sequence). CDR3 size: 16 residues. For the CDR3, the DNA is TGTGCTAGCAGCCCCAGCCCAGAGACATTTTCCTACGAGCAGTACTTC. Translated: CASSPSPETFSYEQYF. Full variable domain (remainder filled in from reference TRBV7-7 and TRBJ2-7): GAGVSQSPRYKVTKRGQDVTLRCDPISSHATLYWYQQALGQGPEFLTYFNYEAQPDKSGLPSDRFSAERPEGSISTLTIQRTEQRDSAMYRCASSPSPETFSYEQYFGPGTRLTVT.

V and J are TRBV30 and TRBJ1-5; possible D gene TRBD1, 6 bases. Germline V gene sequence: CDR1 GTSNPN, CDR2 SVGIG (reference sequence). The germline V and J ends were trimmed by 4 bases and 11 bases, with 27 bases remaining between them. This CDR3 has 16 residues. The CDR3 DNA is TGTGCCTGGAACCCCCAAGAGGGAGGGGGTCCAGGGGCCCAGCATTTT. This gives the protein CAWNPQEGGGPGAQHF.

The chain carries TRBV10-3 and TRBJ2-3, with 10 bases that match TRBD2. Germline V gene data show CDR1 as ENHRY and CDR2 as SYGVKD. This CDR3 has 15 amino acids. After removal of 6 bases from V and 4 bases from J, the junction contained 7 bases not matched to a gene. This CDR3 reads CAISIGLAVPDTQYF. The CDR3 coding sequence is TGTGCCATCAGCATTGGACTAGCGGTCCCAGATACGCAGTATTTT.

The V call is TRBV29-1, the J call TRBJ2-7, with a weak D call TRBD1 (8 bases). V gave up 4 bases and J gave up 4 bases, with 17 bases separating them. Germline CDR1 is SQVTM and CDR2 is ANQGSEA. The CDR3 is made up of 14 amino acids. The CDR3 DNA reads TGCAGCGTTGGGGGGGGGACAGGACCTTACGAGCAGTACTTC. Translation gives CSVGGGTGPYEQYF.

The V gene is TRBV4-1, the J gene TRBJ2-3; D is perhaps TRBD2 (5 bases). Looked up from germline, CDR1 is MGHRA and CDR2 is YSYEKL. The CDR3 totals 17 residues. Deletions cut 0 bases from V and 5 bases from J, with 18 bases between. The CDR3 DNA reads TGCGCCAGCAGCCAAGATCCTAGGGAGAGTTTGGGAGATACGCAGTATTTT. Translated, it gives CASSQDPRESLGDTQYF.

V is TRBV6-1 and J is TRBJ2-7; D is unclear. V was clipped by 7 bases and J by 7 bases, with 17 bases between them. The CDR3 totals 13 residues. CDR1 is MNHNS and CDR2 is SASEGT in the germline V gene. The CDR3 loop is CASTPSGFGEQYF. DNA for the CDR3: TGTGCCAGCACCCCCTCCGGGTTTGGAGAGCAGTACTTC.

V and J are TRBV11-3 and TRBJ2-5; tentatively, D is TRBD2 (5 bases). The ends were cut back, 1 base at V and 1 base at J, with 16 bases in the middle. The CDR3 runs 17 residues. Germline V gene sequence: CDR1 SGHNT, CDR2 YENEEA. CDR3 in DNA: TGTGCCAGCAGCTTAGCCAGCTCATCGGGGTTCCAAGAGACCCAGTACTTC. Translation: CASSLASSSGFQETQYF.

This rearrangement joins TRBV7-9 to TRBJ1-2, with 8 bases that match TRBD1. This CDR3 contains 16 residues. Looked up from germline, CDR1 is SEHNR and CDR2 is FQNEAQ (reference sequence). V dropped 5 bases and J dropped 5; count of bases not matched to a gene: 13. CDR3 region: CASSPGQGSLFYGYTF. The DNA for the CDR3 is TGTGCCAGCAGCCCTGGACAGGGTTCCCTTTTTTATGGCTACACCTTC.

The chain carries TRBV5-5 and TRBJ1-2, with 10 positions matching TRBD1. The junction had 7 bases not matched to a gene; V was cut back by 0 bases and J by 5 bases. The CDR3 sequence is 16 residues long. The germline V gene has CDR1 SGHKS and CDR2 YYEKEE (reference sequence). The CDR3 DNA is TGTGCCAGCAGCTTGGAAGGCGACAGGGGGCTTTATGGCTACACCTTC. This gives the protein CASSLEGDRGLYGYTF.

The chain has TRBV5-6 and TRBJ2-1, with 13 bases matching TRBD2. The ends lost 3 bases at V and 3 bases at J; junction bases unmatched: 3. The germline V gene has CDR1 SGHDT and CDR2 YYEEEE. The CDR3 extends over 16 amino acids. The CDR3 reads CASSWTSGSIYNEQFF. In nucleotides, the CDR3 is TGTGCCAGCAGCTGGACTAGCGGGAGTATCTACAATGAGCAGTTCTTC.

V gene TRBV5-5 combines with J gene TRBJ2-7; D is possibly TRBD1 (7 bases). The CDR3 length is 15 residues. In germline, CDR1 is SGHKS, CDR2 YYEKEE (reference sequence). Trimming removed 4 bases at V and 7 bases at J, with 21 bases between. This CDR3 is CASSQGGQGLREQYF. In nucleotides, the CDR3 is TGTGCCAGCAGCCAGGGGGGTCAGGGGTTGAGGGAGCAGTACTTC.

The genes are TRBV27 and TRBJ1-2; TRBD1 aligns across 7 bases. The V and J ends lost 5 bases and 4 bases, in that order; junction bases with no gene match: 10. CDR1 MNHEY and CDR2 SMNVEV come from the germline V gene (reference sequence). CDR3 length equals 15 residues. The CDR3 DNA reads TGTGCCAGCAGTGTAAGGGACAGCGCCTTCTATGGCTACACCTTC. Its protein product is CASSVRDSAFYGYTF.

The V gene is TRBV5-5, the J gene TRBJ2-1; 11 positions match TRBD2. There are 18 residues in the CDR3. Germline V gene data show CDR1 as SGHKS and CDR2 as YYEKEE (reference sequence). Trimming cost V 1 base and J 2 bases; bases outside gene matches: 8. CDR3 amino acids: CASSLTLAGGVTYNEQFF. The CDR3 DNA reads TGTGCCAGCAGCTTGACTTTAGCGGGAGGGGTCACCTACAATGAGCAGTTCTTC.

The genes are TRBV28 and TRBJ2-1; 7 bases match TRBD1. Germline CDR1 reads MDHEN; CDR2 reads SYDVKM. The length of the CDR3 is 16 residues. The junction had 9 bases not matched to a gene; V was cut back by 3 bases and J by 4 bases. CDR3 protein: CASSFSGRGIYNEQFF. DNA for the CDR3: TGTGCCAGCAGTTTCTCAGGCAGGGGGATATACAATGAGCAGTTCTTC.

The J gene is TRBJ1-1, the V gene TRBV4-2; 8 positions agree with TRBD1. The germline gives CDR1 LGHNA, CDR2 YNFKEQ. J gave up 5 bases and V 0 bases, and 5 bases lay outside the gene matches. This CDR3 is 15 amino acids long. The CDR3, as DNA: TGTGCCAGCAGCCAAGATGGACAGGGAATGACTGAAGCTTTCTTT. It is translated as CASSQDGQGMTEAFF.

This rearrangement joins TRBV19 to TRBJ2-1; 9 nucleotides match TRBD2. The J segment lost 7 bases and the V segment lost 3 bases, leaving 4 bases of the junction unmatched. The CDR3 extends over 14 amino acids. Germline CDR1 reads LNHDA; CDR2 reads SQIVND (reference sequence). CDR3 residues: CASSMGLAVNEQFF. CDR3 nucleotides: TGTGCCAGTAGTATGGGACTAGCCGTGAATGAGCAGTTCTTC.

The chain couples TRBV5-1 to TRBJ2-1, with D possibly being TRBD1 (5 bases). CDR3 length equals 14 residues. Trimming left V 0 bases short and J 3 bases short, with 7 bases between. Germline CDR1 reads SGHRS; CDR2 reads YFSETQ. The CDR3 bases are TGCGCCAGCAGCTTGGGCAGGGTCTACAATGAGCAGTTCTTC. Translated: CASSLGRVYNEQFF.

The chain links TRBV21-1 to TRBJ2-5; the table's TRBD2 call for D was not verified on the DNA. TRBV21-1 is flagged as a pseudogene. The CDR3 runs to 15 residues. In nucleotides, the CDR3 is TGTGCCAGCAGCAAAGGCATGAGGCCCCCAGAGACCCAGTACTTC. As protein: CASSKGMRPPETQYF.

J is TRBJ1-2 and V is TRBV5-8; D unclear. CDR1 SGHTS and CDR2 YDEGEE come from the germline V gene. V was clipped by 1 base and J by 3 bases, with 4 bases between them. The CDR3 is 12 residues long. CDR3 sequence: CASSLTHYGYTF. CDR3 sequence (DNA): TGTGCCAGCAGCTTGACACACTATGGCTACACCTTC.

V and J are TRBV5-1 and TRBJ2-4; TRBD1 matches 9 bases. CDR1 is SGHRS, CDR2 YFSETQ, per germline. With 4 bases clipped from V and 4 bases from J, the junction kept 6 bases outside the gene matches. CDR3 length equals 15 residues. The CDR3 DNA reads TGCGCCAGCAGCCCGGGGACAGGGCCTAAAAACATTCAGTACTTC. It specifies CASSPGTGPKNIQYF.

CDR3: CASSLELMNTEAFF. The DNA of the CDR3 is TGCGCCAGCAGCTTGGAACTCATGAACACTGAAGCTTTCTTT. V gene TRBV5-1 combines with J gene TRBJ1-1; no firm D call. The V and J ends lost 0 bases and 0 bases respectively, with 6 bases between them. The germline CDR1 and CDR2 sequences are SGHRS and YFSETQ. This CDR3 is 14 amino acids long.

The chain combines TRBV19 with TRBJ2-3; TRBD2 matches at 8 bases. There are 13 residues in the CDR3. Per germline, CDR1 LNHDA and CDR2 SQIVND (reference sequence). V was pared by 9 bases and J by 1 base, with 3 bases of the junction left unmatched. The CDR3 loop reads CASSGRGTDTQYF. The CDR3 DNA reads TGTGCCAGCAGCGGGAGAGGCACAGATACGCAGTATTTT.

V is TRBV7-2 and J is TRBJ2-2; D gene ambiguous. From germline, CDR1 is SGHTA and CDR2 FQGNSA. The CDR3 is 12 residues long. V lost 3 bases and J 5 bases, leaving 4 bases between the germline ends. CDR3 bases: TGTGCCAGCAGCTTGGAGACCGGGGAGCTGTTTTTT. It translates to CASSLETGELFF. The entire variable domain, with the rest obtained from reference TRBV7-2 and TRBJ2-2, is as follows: GAGVSQSPSNKVTEKGKDVELRCDPISGHTALYWYRQSLGQGLEFLIYFQGNSAPDKSGLPSDRFSAERTGGSVSTLTIQRTQQEDSAVYLCASSLETGELFFGEGSRLTVL.

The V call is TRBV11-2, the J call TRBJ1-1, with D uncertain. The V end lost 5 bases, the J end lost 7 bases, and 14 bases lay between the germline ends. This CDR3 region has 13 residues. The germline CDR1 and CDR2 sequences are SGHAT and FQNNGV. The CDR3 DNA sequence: TGTGCCAGCAGCCCGGGGAAAGAACTTGAAGCTTTCTTT. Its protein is CASSPGKELEAFF. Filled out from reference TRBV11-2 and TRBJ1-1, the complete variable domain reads EAGVAQSPRYKIIEKRQSVAFWCNPISGHATLYWYQQILGQGPKLLIQFQNNGVVDDSQLPKDRFSAERLKGVDSTLKIQPAKLEDSAVYLCASSPGKELEAFFGQGTRLTVV.

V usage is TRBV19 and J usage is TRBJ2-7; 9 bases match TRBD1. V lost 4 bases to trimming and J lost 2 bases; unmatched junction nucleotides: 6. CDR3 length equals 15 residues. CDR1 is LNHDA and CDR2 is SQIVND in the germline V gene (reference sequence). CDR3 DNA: TGTGCCAGTAGTACTCTGGGACAGGGAGCCTACGAGCAGTACTTC. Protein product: CASSTLGQGAYEQYF.